The clone carrying this T cell receptor beta chain was recorded once. What it recognizes is unknown. The sample originates from a study of T cell responses to AZD1222 COVID-19 vaccine. The CDR3 runs to 15 residues. J was trimmed by 0 bases and V by 3 bases; bases with no gene match: 2. The germline V gene has CDR1 LGHNA and CDR2 YSLEER. Repertoires were generated with immunoSEQ multiplex PCR, while TCRdb's copy carries only in-frame clones and drops some. The sample gives around 120,000 clones, over 80% of which show up once; 14% is in the top ten. Study conclusions and caveats: Donors were chiefly white British, with a greater number of females, and clonal diversity was perhaps underestimated. Just a handful of AZD1222 recipients were seropositive at baseline. Mapped onto spike, vaccine-associated CD4 TCRs spanned it and were dominant at 160-218 and 743-854.

Sequencing used peripheral blood, obtained on day 0 of AZD1222 vaccination. The TCR sequence derives from an adult in good health. V is TRBV4-3 and J is TRBJ2-5, with 9 nucleotides matching TRBD2. CDR3: CASSQIAGDQETQYF. The CDR3 region has the DNA TGCGCCAGCAGCCAGATAGCGGGGGACCAAGAGACCCAGTACTTC.